The entry that follows covers one T cell receptor beta chain sequence. Assay used: immunoSEQ multiplex PCR; TCRdb lists only in-frame clones, some missing. There are some 77,000 clones in the sample; approximately 92% occur only once, and 0.2% to 0.25% lies in the top ten. The entry originates in a study of T cell changes during pregnancy in multiple sclerosis. From germline, CDR1 is MDHEN and CDR2 SYDVKM. Trimming shortened V by 4 bases and J by 4 bases, and 14 bases separated the two germline ends. The CDR3 length is 14 residues. The sample was CD4+ T cells from peripheral blood mononuclear cells, taken before pregnancy. This receptor was identified in a female donor with multiple sclerosis, enrolled in a pregnancy study. J is TRBJ2-7 and V is TRBV28; D is possibly TRBD1 (6 bases). CDR3 sequence: CASSSPGHPYEQYF. In DNA form, the CDR3 reads TGTGCCAGCAGTTCCCCGGGACACCCATACGAGCAGTACTTC.